What follows are 13 T cell receptor beta chains derived from one specimen sequenced in a study of shared clonotypes between healthy human individuals. The data were produced by immunoSEQ multiplex PCR, yet TCRdb's version contains in-frame clones alone and is incomplete. Seen here are hundreds of thousands of clones, about three quarters observed once, and the top ten hold 1.5% to 2%. Sequenced: memory CD4+ T cells sorted from blood. The subset denotes: CD45RA-negative fraction. These receptor sequences come from a woman aged 25 to 45 in good health.

V usage is TRBV28 and J usage is TRBJ1-4, with D unclear. Trimming shortened V by 5 bases and J by 8 bases, and 21 bases separated the two germline ends. The germline gives CDR1 MDHEN, CDR2 SYDVKM. CDR3 length: 16 residues. CDR3 loop: CASSTRKEGAREKLFF. DNA for the CDR3: TGTGCCAGCAGTACAAGGAAAGAGGGTGCGCGGGAAAAACTGTTTTTT.

The count of this clone is one. The genes are TRBV5-5 and TRBJ2-7; TRBD2 is a possible D gene (5 bases). V lost 4 bases, J lost 3 bases, and 17 bases lay in between. CDR3 length equals 15 residues. Germline assignment: CDR1 SGHKS and CDR2 YYEKEE (reference sequence). This CDR3 reads CASSVLGVIFYEQYF. The CDR3 DNA sequence: TGTGCCAGCAGCGTCCTCGGGGTAATTTTCTACGAGCAGTACTTC.

This chain connects TRBV6-5 to TRBJ2-6; no clear D gene. CDR1 is MNHEY, CDR2 SVGAGI, per germline. V was clipped by 6 bases and J by 2 bases, with 11 bases between them. CDR3 length equals 15 residues. For the CDR3, the DNA is TGTGCCAGCAGCCGTGCCCCAGCTGGGGCCAACGTCCTGACTTTC. Translating gives CASSRAPAGANVLTF.

This clone appeared many times. CDR3 nucleotides: TGTGCCAGCAGCCCATCGGCGGAATACGAGCAGTACTTC. This gives the protein CASSPSAEYEQYF. The V gene is TRBV14, the J gene TRBJ2-7; D is undetermined. Deletions cut 4 bases from V and 4 bases from J, with 11 bases between. CDR3 length: 13 amino acids. In germline, CDR1 is SGHDN, CDR2 FVKESK.

V and J are TRBV27 and TRBJ1-1, with D uncertain. The CDR3 sequence is 13 residues long. Trimming cost V 3 bases and J 3 bases, with 8 bases left between them. Germline CDR1 is MNHEY and CDR2 is SMNVEV (reference sequence). Here the CDR3 DNA reads TGTGCCAGCAGTTTCGCGGTCGACACTGAAGCTTTCTTT. It is translated as CASSFAVDTEAFF.

The rearrangement uses TRBV11-2 and TRBJ2-1; D is undetermined. Germline CDR1 and CDR2: SGHAT and FQNNGV. CDR3 length: 13 residues. Trimming pared 2 bases from V and 5 bases from J, leaving 7 bases between. In DNA form, the CDR3 reads TGTGCCAGCAGCTTATGGCAACACAATGAGCAGTTCTTC. The encoded protein is CASSLWQHNEQFF.

The CDR3 DNA sequence: TGCGCCAGCAGCCAACCCGCGGACAGGGTCTCCAATGGCTACACCTTC. Translation: CASSQPADRVSNGYTF. The genes are TRBV4-1 and TRBJ1-2; 8 bases agree with TRBD1. V dropped 2 bases and J dropped 6; count of bases not matched to a gene: 11. Looked up from germline, CDR1 is MGHRA and CDR2 is YSYEKL. The CDR3 has 16 amino acids.

J is TRBJ2-3 and V is TRBV25-1, with 12 nucleotides matching TRBD2. Looked up from germline, CDR1 is MGHDK and CDR2 is SYGVNS. V lost 3 bases to trimming and J lost 1 base; unmatched junction nucleotides: 5. This CDR3 region has 17 residues. CDR3 DNA: TGTGCCAGCAGTGACCTGACTAGCGGGAGTCGCACAGATACGCAGTATTTT. Encoded protein: CASSDLTSGSRTDTQYF.

Only a few counts were recorded for this clone. The chain uses TRBV5-4 and TRBJ2-3; D possibly corresponds to TRBD2 (6 bases). Germline loops: CDR1 SGHNT, CDR2 YYREEE (reference sequence). The CDR3 consists of 15 residues. V was trimmed by 2 bases and J by 2 bases, leaving 12 bases between them. CDR3: CASSFPGLLTDTQYF. CDR3 coding DNA: TGTGCCAGCAGCTTCCCGGGACTTCTCACAGATACGCAGTATTTT.

This clone appeared a few times. The V call is TRBV19, the J call TRBJ2-7; 9 bases align to TRBD1. The CDR3 contains 15 residues. Germline assignment: CDR1 LNHDA and CDR2 SQIVND (reference sequence). Germline trimming cut 6 bases from V and 3 bases from J; bases unmatched to any gene: 9. CDR3 loop: CASRERDRVHYEQYF. CDR3 nucleotide sequence: TGTGCCAGTAGGGAACGGGACAGGGTACACTACGAGCAGTACTTC.

The V gene is TRBV5-6, the J gene TRBJ2-7, with 8 bases matching TRBD2. The J segment lost 2 bases and the V segment lost 4 bases, leaving 14 bases of the junction unmatched. Germline CDR1 and CDR2: SGHDT and YYEEEE. This CDR3 region has 17 residues. CDR3 amino acids: CASSAGYVLAVPYEQYF. CDR3 coding DNA: TGTGCCAGCAGCGCGGGATATGTACTAGCGGTCCCCTACGAGCAGTACTTC.

This sequence joins TRBV27 and TRBJ2-3; tentative D call: TRBD1 (5 bases). Looked up from germline, CDR1 is MNHEY and CDR2 is SMNVEV (reference sequence). Between the trimmed V and J ends, which lost 6 bases and 5 bases, there was a span of 21 bases. The CDR3 totals 16 residues. CDR3 residues: CASRDRARRGEDTQYF. The DNA of the CDR3 is TGTGCCAGCAGGGACCGGGCTCGAAGGGGTGAAGATACGCAGTATTTT.

There are a few counts of this clone. The chain couples TRBV28 to TRBJ2-7, with 15 bases matching TRBD2. Trimming took 4 bases from V and 8 from J; bases not matched to a gene: 12. There are 17 residues in the CDR3. Germline V gives CDR1 MDHEN, CDR2 SYDVKM. The CDR3 DNA reads TGTGCCAGCAGTTCCCTCGCGGGACTAGCGGGAGGCGGTAAGCAGTACTTC. Residues: CASSSLAGLAGGGKQYF.